This T cell receptor beta chain was captured by sequencing in a study of blood T cells in healthy people across ages. The study's findings and limits: It was not possible, with unsorted PBMCs, to conclusively compare naive and antigen-experienced cells. More naive CD4+ cells and higher diversity were found in long-lived than in aged donors. A strong correlation was seen between TCR beta diversity and naive T cell percentage.

Germline V gene data show CDR1 as SGHTA and CDR2 as FQGNSA. The CDR3 runs to 14 residues. The J segment lost 1 base and the V segment lost 7 bases, leaving 5 bases of the junction unmatched. Combining a sample-barcoded 5' primer with a J-beta primer mix, a second PCR ran for about 6 to 11 cycles. TCRdb analysed the 5' RACE reads with MiXCR anew, one entry per CDR3 protein. This table holds under 2,000,000 distinct CDR3 sequences, less than 50% found once. A word on this clonotype: Its antigen remains unknown.

The sample was blood. This clonotype originated in a woman between 40 and 55 years old in good health. This chain links TRBV7-2 with TRBJ2-3; 7 bases align to TRBD2. CDR3 DNA sequence: TGTGCCAGCATGAAGCGGGGAGGCACAGATACGCAGTATTTT. Protein: CASMKRGGTDTQYF.